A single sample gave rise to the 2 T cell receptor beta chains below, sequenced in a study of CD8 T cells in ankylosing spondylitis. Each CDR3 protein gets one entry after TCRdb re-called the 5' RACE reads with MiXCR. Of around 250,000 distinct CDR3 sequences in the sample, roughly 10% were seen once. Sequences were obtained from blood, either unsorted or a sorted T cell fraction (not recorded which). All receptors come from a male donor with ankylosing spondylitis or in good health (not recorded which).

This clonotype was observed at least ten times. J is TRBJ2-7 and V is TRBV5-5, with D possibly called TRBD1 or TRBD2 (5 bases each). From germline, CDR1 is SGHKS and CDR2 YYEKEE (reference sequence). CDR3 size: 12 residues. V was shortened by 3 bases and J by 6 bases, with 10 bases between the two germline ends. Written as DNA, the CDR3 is TGTGCCAGCAGCTATAAGGGGAGCGAGCAGTACTTC. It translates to CASSYKGSEQYF.

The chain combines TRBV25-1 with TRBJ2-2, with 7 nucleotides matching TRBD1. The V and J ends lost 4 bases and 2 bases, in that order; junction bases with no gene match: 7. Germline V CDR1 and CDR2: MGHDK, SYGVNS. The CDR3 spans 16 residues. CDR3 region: CASSGQGELNTGELFF. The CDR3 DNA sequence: TGTGCCAGCAGTGGGCAGGGGGAGCTCAACACCGGGGAGCTGTTTTTT.